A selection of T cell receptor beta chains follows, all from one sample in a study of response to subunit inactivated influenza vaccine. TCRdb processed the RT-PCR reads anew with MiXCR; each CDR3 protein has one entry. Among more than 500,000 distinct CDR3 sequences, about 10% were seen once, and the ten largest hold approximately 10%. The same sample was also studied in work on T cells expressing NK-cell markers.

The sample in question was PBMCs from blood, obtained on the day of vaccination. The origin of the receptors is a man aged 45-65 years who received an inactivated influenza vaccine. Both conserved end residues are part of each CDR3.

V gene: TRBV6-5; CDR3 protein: CASSFPNAPGEQYF
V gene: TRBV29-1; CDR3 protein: CSVAPLTVYEQYF
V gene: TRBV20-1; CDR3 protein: CIAGASEQYF
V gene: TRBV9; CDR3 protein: CASSVGTEETQYF
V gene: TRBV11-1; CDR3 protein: CASSPDGSGANVLTF
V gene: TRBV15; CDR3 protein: CATSRDRGYNEQFF
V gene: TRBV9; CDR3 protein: CASSVWGGEQYF
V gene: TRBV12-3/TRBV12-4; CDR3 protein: CASSYRELYEQYF
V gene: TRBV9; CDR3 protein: CASTRAGTDYNEQFF
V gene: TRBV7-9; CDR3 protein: CASSPRDTVDEQFF
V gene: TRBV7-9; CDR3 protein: CASSYRGANTGELFF
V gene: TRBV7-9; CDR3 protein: CASSLYKGSSYEQYF
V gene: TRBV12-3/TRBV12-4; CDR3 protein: CASSFGTGVYTDTQYF
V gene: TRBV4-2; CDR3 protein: CASSQGRGRHTDTQYF
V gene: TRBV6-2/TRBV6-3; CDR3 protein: CASSLAAVPAAQYF
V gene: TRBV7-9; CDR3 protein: CASSLSIGGEEAFF
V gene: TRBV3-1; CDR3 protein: CASSQEWGSQPQHF
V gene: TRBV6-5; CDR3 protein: CASSYGIGRGTGTGELFF
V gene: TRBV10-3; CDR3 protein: CAISEWQMQETQYF
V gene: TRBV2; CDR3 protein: CAGRQGRGSYEQYF
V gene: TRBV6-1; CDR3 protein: CATRMGAGLGYEQYF
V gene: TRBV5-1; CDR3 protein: CASSLFGSPDVNTEAFF
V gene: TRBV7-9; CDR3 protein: CASSLAETTRGELFF
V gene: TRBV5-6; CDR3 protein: CASTTADRVATGELFF
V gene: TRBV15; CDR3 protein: CATSLEWGGNQPQHF
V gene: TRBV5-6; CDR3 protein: CASSFRDGQETQYF
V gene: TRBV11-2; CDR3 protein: CASSLGLVGTQYF
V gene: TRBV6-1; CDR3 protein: CASSPLVTYEQYF
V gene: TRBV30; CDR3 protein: CAWSGNQMSSYNEQFF
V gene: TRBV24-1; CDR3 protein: CATSTRLAGGSYEQYF
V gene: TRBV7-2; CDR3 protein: CASSPGTDDNLYYGYTF
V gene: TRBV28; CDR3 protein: CASSLGGVGNTEAFF
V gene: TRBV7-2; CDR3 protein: CASSPAGISTDTQYF
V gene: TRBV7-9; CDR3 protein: CASSLFDHSSSQETQYF
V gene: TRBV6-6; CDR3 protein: CASSYRTSAGYTF
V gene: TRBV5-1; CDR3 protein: CASSPRAGGPLSGELFF